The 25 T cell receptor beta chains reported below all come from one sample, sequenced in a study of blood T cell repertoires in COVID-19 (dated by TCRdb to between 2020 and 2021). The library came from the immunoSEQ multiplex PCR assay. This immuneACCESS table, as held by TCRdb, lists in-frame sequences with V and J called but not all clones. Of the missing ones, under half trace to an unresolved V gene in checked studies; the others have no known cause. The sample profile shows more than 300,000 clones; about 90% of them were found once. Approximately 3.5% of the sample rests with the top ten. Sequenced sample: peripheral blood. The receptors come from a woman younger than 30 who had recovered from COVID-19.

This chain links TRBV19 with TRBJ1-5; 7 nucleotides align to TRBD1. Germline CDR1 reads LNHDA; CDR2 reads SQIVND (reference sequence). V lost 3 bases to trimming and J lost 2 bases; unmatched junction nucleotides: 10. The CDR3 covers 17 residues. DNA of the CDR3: TGTGCCAGTAGTATTCGGCAGGGGGGTAGCGGCAATCAGCCCCAGCATTTT. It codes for CASSIRQGGSGNQPQHF. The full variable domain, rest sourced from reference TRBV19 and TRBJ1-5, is DGGITQSPKYLFRKEGQNVTLSCEQNLNHDAMYWYRQDPGQGLRLIYYSQIVNDFQKGDIAEGYSVSREKKESFPLTVTSAQKNPTAFYLCASSIRQGGSGNQPQHFGDGTRLSIL.

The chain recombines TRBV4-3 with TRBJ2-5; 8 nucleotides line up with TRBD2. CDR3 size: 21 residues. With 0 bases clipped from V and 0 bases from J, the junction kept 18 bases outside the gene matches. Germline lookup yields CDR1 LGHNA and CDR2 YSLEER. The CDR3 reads CASSQEGVGVQAGVYQETQYF. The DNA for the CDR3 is TGCGCCAGCAGCCAAGAGGGTGTGGGGGTACAAGCGGGAGTGTACCAAGAGACCCAGTACTTC.

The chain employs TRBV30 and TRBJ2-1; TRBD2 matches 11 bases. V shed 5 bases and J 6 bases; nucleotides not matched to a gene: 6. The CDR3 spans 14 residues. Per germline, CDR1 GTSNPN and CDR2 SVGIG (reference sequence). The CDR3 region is CAWVRLAGINEQFF. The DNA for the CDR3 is TGTGCCTGGGTGAGACTAGCGGGGATCAATGAGCAGTTCTTC.

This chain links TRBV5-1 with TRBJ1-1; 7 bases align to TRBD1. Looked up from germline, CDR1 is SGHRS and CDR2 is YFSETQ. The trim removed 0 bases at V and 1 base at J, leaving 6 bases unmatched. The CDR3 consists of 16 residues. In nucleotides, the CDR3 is TGCGCCAGCAGCTTGGCCGTAGGGGGCCCGAACACTGAAGCTTTCTTT. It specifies CASSLAVGGPNTEAFF.

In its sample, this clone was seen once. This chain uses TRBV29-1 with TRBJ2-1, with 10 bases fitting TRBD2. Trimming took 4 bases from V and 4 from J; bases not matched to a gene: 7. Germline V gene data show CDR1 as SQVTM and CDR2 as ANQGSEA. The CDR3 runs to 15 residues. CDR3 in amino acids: CSVVPSGSLYNEQFF. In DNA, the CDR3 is TGCAGCGTTGTTCCTAGCGGGAGTTTATACAATGAGCAGTTCTTC.

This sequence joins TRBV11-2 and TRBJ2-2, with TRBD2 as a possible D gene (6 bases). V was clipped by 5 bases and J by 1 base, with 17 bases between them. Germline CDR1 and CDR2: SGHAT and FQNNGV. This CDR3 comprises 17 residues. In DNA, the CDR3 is TGTGCCAGCAGCGGAGACTGGGGGGAGCAGAACACCGGGGAGCTGTTTTTT. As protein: CASSGDWGEQNTGELFF.

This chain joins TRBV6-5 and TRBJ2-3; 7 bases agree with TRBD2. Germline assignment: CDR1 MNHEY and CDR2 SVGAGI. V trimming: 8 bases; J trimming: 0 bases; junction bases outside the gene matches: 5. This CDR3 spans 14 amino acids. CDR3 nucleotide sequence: TGTGCCAGCGGACCCGGGAGGAGCACAGATACGCAGTATTTT. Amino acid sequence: CASGPGRSTDTQYF.

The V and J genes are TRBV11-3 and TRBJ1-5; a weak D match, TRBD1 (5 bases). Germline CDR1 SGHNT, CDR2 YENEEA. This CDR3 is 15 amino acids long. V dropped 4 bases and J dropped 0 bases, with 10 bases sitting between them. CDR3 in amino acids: CASSSGHYSNQPQHF. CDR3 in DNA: TGTGCCAGCAGCTCTGGACACTATAGCAATCAGCCCCAGCATTTT.

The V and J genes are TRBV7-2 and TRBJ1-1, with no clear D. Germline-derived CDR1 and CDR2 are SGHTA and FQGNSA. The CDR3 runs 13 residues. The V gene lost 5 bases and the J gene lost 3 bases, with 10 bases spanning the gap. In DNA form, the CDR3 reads TGTGCCAGCAGCCTCTCCCCGTACACTGAAGCTTTCTTT. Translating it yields CASSLSPYTEAFF.

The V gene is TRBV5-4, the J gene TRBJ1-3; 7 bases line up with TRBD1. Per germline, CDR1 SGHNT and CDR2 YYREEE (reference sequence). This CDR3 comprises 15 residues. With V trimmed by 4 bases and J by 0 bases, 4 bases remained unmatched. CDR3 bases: TGTGCCAGCAGCCGCCGGGACAGCTCTGGAAACACCATATATTTT. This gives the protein CASSRRDSSGNTIYF.

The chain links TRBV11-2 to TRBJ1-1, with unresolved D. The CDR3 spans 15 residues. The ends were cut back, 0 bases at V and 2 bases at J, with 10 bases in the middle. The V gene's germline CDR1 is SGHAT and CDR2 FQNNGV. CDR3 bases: TGTGCCAGCAGCTTAGAACGGGTTCCCAACACTGAAGCTTTCTTT. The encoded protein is CASSLERVPNTEAFF.

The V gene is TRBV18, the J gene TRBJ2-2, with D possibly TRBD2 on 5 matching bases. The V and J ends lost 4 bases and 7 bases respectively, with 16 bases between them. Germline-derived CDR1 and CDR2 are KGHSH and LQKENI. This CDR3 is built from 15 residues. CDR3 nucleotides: TGTGCCAGCTCACATGGTCCGAAACGGGACGGGGAGCTGTTTTTT. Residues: CASSHGPKRDGELFF. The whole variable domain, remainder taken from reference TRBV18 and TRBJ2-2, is NAGVMQNPRHLVRRRGQEARLRCSPMKGHSHVYWYRQLPEEGLKFMVYLQKENIIDESGMPKERFSAEFPKEGPSILRIQQVVRGDSAAYFCASSHGPKRDGELFFGEGSRLTVL.

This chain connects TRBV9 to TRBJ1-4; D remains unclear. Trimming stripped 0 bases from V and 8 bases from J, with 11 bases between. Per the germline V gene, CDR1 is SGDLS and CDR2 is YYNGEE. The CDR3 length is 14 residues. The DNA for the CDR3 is TGTGCCAGCAGCGTAGGAATCCCAGGAGAAAAACTGTTTTTT. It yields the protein CASSVGIPGEKLFF.

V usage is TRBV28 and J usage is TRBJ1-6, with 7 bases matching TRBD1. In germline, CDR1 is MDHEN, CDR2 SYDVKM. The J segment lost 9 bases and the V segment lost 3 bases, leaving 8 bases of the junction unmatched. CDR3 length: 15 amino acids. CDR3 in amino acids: CASSFLGTEISPLHF. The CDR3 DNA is TGTGCCAGCAGTTTCCTCGGGACAGAGATTTCACCCCTCCACTTT.

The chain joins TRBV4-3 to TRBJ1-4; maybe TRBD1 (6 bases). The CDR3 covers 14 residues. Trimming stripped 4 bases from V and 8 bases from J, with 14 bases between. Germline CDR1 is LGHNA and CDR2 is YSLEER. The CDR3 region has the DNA TGCGCCAGCAGCCCCCGACAGGTTGCGGAAAAACTGTTTTTT. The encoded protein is CASSPRQVAEKLFF.

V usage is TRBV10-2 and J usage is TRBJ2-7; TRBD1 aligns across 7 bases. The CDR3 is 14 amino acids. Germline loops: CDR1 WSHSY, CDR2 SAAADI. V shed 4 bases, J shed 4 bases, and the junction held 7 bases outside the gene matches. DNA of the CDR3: TGCGCCAGCAGTGGGGCACGACAGGGTTACGAGCAGTACGTC. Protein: CASSGARQGYEQYV.

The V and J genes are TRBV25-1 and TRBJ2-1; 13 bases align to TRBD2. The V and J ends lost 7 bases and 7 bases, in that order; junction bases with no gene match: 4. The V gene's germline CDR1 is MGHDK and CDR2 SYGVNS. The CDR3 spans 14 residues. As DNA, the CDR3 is TGTGCCAGCAAACTAGCGGGAGGGCCTAATGAGCAGTTCTTC. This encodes CASKLAGGPNEQFF.

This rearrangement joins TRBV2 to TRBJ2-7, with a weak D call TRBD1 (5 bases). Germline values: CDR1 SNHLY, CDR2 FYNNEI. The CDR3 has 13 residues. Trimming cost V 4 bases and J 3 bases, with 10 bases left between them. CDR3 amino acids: CASSVRVLYEQYV. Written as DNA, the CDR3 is TGTGCCAGCAGTGTCAGGGTGCTCTACGAGCAGTACGTC.

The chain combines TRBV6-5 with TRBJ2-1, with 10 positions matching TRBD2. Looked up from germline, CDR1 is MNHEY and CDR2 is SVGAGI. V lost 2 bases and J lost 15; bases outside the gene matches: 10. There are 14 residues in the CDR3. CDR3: CASSYELAGADRFF. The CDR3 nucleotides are TGTGCCAGCAGTTACGAGCTAGCGGGAGCGGATCGGTTCTTC.

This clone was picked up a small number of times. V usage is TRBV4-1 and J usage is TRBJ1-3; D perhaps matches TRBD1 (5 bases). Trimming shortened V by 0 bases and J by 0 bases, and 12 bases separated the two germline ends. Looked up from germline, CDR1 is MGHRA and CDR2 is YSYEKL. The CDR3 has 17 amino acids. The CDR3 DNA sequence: TGCGCCAGCAGCCAAGATGGGGGGGGTATCTCTGGAAACACCATATATTTT. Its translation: CASSQDGGGISGNTIYF.

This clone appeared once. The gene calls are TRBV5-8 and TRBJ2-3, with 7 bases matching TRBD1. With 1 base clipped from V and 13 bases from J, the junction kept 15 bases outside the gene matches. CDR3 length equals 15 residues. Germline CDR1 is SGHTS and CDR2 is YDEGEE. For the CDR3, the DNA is TGTGCCAGCAGCTTGTTCACAAATTACAGGGGTGGGAAGTATTTT. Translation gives CASSLFTNYRGGKYF.

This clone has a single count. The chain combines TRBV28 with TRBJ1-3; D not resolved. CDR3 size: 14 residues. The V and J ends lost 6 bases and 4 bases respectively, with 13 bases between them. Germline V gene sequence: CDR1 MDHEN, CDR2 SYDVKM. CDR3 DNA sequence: TGTGCCAGCAGCCTACCCTCTCGAGGAAACACCATATATTTT. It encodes CASSLPSRGNTIYF.

Here the CDR3 reads CASSPRRGIETQYF. CDR3 in DNA: TGTGCCAGCAGCCCTAGGAGGGGAATTGAGACCCAGTACTTC. The chain employs TRBV11-3 and TRBJ2-5, with a possible D match to TRBD2 (6 bases). CDR1 SGHNT and CDR2 YENEEA come from the germline V gene. This CDR3 is 14 amino acids long. Deletions cut 5 bases from V and 5 bases from J, with 15 bases between.

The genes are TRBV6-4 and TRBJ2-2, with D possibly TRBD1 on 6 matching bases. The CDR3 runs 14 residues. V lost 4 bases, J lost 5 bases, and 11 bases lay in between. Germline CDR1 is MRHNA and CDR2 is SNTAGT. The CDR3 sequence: CASSGDTGTGELFF. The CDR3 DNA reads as TGTGCCAGCAGTGGGGACACTGGAACCGGGGAGCTGTTTTTT.

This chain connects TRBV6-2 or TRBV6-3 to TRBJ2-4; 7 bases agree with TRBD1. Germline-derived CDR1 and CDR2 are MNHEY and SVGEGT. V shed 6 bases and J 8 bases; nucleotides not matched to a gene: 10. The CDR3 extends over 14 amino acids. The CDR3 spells CASSHRGIEDIQYF. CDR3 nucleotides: TGTGCCAGCAGCCACAGGGGAATTGAGGACATTCAGTACTTC.